The 12 T cell receptor beta chains below all came from one sample that was sequenced in a study of T cells in Graves' hyperthyroidism and ophthalmopathy. Amplified TCR beta CDR3 regions came from RNA transcripts. Researchers ran a first-round RT-PCR on the TCR CDR3 using the HTBI primer set. TCRdb re-analysed the multiplex PCR reads in MiXCR, keeping a single row per CDR3 protein. The sample carries about 360,000 distinct CDR3 sequences, 13% recorded once. Specimen: blood. The source is a woman under 30 with Graves' hyperthyroidism.

This clonotype has ten or more counts. The chain recombines TRBV7-9 with TRBJ1-2, with D possibly being TRBD1 (5 bases). The CDR3 is 14 residues long. Germline V CDR1 and CDR2: SEHNR, FQNEAQ (reference sequence). The V and J ends lost 7 bases and 2 bases respectively, with 14 bases between them. The CDR3 protein is CASIPGQGNYGYTF. In DNA form, the CDR3 reads TGTGCCAGCATCCCAGGGCAGGGAAACTATGGCTACACCTTC.

This clonotype was seen ten or more times. V is TRBV12-3 or TRBV12-4 and J is TRBJ2-1, with TRBD1 matching over 8 bases. This CDR3 comprises 15 residues. J gave up 3 bases and V 5 bases, and 6 bases lay outside the gene matches. The CDR3 DNA reads as TGTGCCAGCAGTCAGGGACAGGCATTCTACAATGAGCAGTTCTTC. Protein sequence: CASSQGQAFYNEQFF.

V is TRBV29-1 and J is TRBJ1-2; no reliable D call. Germline assignment: CDR1 SQVTM and CDR2 ANQGSEA. Trimming left V 6 bases short and J 3 bases short, with 20 bases between. This CDR3 spans 15 amino acids. CDR3 sequence reads: CSVQWSETADYGYTF. The CDR3 DNA sequence: TGCAGCGTGCAGTGGTCCGAGACGGCTGACTATGGCTACACCTTC.

The chain joins TRBV27 to TRBJ2-6; D is uncertain. Germline V gene data show CDR1 as MNHEY and CDR2 as SMNVEV (reference sequence). The length of the CDR3 is 15 residues. Trimming stripped 3 bases from V and 4 bases from J, with 10 bases between. CDR3 in DNA: TGTGCCAGCAGTTTTTTATCGGGCGGGGCCAACGTCCTGACTTTC. It yields the protein CASSFLSGGANVLTF. The whole variable domain, filled in from reference TRBV27 and TRBJ2-6, reads EAQVTQNPRYLITVTGKKLTVTCSQNMNHEYMSWYRQDPGLGLRQIYYSMNVEVTDKGDVPEGYKVSRKEKRNFPLILESPSPNQTSLYFCASSFLSGGANVLTFGAGSRLTVL.

There are a few counts of this clonotype. The chain carries TRBV20-1 and TRBJ2-7, with 15 bases lining up with TRBD2. The ends lost 4 bases at V and 3 bases at J; junction bases unmatched: 10. The germline V gene has CDR1 DFQATT and CDR2 SNEGSKA (reference sequence). The CDR3 spans 17 residues. As DNA, the CDR3 is TGCAGTGCTAAGAGGACTAGCGGGAGGGGATTCCTCTACGAGCAGTACTTC. Its translation is CSAKRTSGRGFLYEQYF.

This clonotype appeared many times. The chain joins TRBV5-1 to TRBJ2-7; D assignment may be TRBD1 or TRBD2 (5 bases each). Between the trimmed V and J ends, which lost 0 bases and 2 bases, there was a span of 12 bases. Germline loops: CDR1 SGHRS, CDR2 YFSETQ. CDR3 length: 15 residues. The CDR3 DNA sequence: TGCGCCAGCAGCTTGGGGGGCGAACTAGCCTACGAGCAGTACTTC. As protein: CASSLGGELAYEQYF.

This clonotype was observed a handful of times. The rearrangement joins TRBV4-1 to TRBJ1-4; tentatively, D is TRBD1 (5 bases). Trimming pared 3 bases from V and 0 bases from J, leaving 14 bases between. The V gene's germline CDR1 is MGHRA and CDR2 YSYEKL. The CDR3 loop spans 17 amino acids. The DNA for the CDR3 is TGCGCCAGCAGCCAGCGGCCTGGCAGGGCAACTAATGAAAAACTGTTTTTT. The encoded protein is CASSQRPGRATNEKLFF.

The chain combines TRBV7-9 with TRBJ1-1, with D maybe TRBD1 (5 bases). Looked up from germline, CDR1 is SEHNR and CDR2 is FQNEAQ (reference sequence). The V end lost 5 bases, the J end lost 11 bases, and 15 bases lay between the germline ends. The CDR3 has 12 residues. The CDR3 reads CASSRDPPRAFF. Written as DNA, the CDR3 is TGTGCCAGCAGCCGGGACCCCCCTAGGGCTTTCTTT.

This clonotype was detected only a few times. J is TRBJ2-5 and V is TRBV5-1; 8 nucleotides align to TRBD1. Germline V gene data show CDR1 as SGHRS and CDR2 as YFSETQ. The CDR3 is 14 amino acids. V was pared by 2 bases and J by 5 bases, with 5 bases of the junction left unmatched. The CDR3 is CASSFGTGGETQYF. The CDR3 coding sequence is TGCGCCAGCAGCTTCGGGACAGGCGGCGAGACCCAGTACTTC.

Many counts were recorded for this clonotype. The chain uses TRBV7-2 and TRBJ2-3; TRBD1 might be the D (5 bases). Trimming pared 5 bases from V and 2 bases from J, leaving 11 bases between. Looked up from germline, CDR1 is SGHTA and CDR2 is FQGNSA. There are 14 residues in the CDR3. CDR3: CASSPTGVTDTQYF. CDR3 coding DNA: TGTGCCAGCAGCCCTACAGGAGTCACAGATACGCAGTATTTT.

Many counts were recorded for this clonotype. The CDR3 nucleotides are TGTGCCAGCAGTTCGGCCAATCAGCCCCAGCATTTT. Amino acid sequence: CASSSANQPQHF. This chain connects TRBV6-1 to TRBJ1-5; D call uncertain. The CDR3 is 12 amino acids. Trimming removed 5 bases from V and 3 bases from J, with 5 bases in between. CDR1 and CDR2 (germline): MNHNS, SASEGT.

This clonotype appeared many times. The genes are TRBV11-1 and TRBJ1-3, with a weak D call TRBD1 (5 bases). V was cut by 8 bases and J by 2 bases, with 10 bases left in between. CDR3 length equals 13 residues. Germline V gene sequence: CDR1 SGHAT, CDR2 FQDESV (reference sequence). The CDR3 here is CASRSTAGNTIYF. In DNA form, the CDR3 reads TGTGCCAGCCGATCGACAGCTGGAAACACCATATATTTT.